Shown below are 14 T cell receptor beta chains from a single sample sequenced in a study of T cells expressing NK-cell markers. TCRdb reanalyzed the 5' RACE reads, giving one entry per CDR3 protein sequence and no DNA. The sample table includes about 390,000 distinct CDR3 sequences. The sequencing sample was made of blood T cells: a sorted CD56 or NKG2C T cell subset, CD4+ or CD8+ T cells, or bulk PBMC T cells (not recorded which). These receptors were taken from a woman in her forties or fifties in good health.

The chain is built from TRBV24-1 and TRBJ2-6; TCRdb outputs TRBD1, but without DNA this stays unchecked. The CDR3 is made up of 18 amino acids. Germline V gene sequence: CDR1 KGHDR, CDR2 SFDVKD. Here the CDR3 reads CATSDPRDRAAGANVLTF.

This chain connects TRBV7-9 to TRBJ2-1; TCRdb's D call, TRBD1, is unchecked because there is no DNA. Germline CDR1 SEHNR, CDR2 FQNEAQ (reference sequence). The CDR3 covers 12 residues. CDR3 region: CASRLAGGRLFF.

V is TRBV5-1 and J is TRBJ2-1. The CDR3 has 13 amino acids. Germline CDR1 is SGHRS and CDR2 is YFSETQ. CDR3 loop: CASSLPGINEQFF. The variable domain in full, completed from reference TRBV5-1 and TRBJ2-1, reads KAGVTQTPRYLIKTRGQQVTLSCSPISGHRSVSWYQQTPGQGLQFLFEYFSETQRNKGNFPGRFSGRQFSNSRSEMNVSTLELGDSALYLCASSLPGINEQFFGPGTRLTVL.

The rearrangement joins TRBV3-1 to TRBJ2-5; TCRdb indicates TRBD2, and absent DNA this call remains unverified. CDR3 length: 17 residues. Germline V gene sequence: CDR1 LGHDT, CDR2 YNNKEL (reference sequence). This CDR3 reads CASSQGKTSGFQETQYF.

The rearrangement joins TRBV7-9 to TRBJ2-7; the TCRdb call, TRBD1, lacks DNA for checking. Looked up from germline, CDR1 is SEHNR and CDR2 is FQNEAQ (reference sequence). This CDR3 spans 12 amino acids. The chain's CDR3 is CASSLEWQGKYF.

The rearrangement links TRBV10-2 to TRBJ2-1. The germline CDR1 and CDR2 sequences are WSHSY and SAAADI. CDR3 size: 16 residues. The CDR3 reads CASSGLQRRGYNEQFF.

The chain employs TRBV5-1 and TRBJ1-1. Germline values: CDR1 SGHRS, CDR2 YFSETQ. This CDR3 region has 11 residues. The CDR3 sequence: CASSLMGWAFF. Supplemented by reference TRBV5-1 and TRBJ1-1, the full variable domain reads KAGVTQTPRYLIKTRGQQVTLSCSPISGHRSVSWYQQTPGQGLQFLFEYFSETQRNKGNFPGRFSGRQFSNSRSEMNVSTLELGDSALYLCASSLMGWAFFGQGTRLTVV.

The chain has TRBV11-2 and TRBJ2-2. The CDR3 runs 14 residues. The germline V gene has CDR1 SGHAT and CDR2 FQNNGV. CDR3 region: CASSIRQITGELFF.

This sequence joins TRBV2 and TRBJ2-5; lacking DNA, the TRBD2 call made by TCRdb goes unchecked. Germline loops: CDR1 SNHLY, CDR2 FYNNEI. This CDR3 is built from 15 residues. The CDR3 reads CASRRPSGTQETQYF.

The V call is TRBV6-5, the J call TRBJ2-7; absent DNA, TCRdb's TRBD2 call cannot be checked. Germline V gene data show CDR1 as MNHEY and CDR2 as SVGAGI. The CDR3 covers 14 residues. The CDR3: CASRWGEGPYEQYF.

This sequence joins TRBV12-3 or TRBV12-4 and TRBJ1-2; TCRdb's D gene call, TRBD1, goes unchecked for lack of DNA. The CDR3 has 12 residues. The CDR3 is CASSADPWGYTF.

The chain has TRBV25-1 and TRBJ2-7; TCRdb indicates TRBD2, and absent DNA this call remains unverified. The germline V gene encodes CDR1 MGHDK and CDR2 SYGVNS. The CDR3 has 12 residues. CDR3 sequence reads: CASQRVGYEQYF.

V gene TRBV29-1 combines with J gene TRBJ2-5. Looked up from germline, CDR1 is SQVTM and CDR2 is ANQGSEA. The CDR3 spans 12 residues. CDR3 region: CSVGGEDGTQYF.

This chain uses TRBV7-3 with TRBJ2-3; TCRdb's assignment of TRBD1 cannot be checked, as there is no DNA. This CDR3 spans 14 amino acids. Looked up from germline, CDR1 is SGHTA and CDR2 is FQGTGA. The CDR3 loop reads CASSHSGGVDTQYF.